This entry lists 16 T cell receptor beta chains sequenced from one sample in a study of post-analysis software for immune sequencing data (dated by TCRdb to the mid-2010s). Results and caveats for the whole study, not just this receptor: Four to six TRBV segments, including TRBV5-6, TRBV5-1 and TRBV20-1, were significantly more frequent in patients than controls.

These TCRs are of unknown antigen specificity. The library was made by PCR. Sequencing was performed on an Illumina HiSeq 2500. Unique molecular identifiers were incorporated into TCR beta cDNA libraries to reduce PCR and sequencing biases. TCRdb reran the public reads through fastp at Q25 and MiXCR, keeping productive beta chains. Records with the same CDR3 protein are collapsed into one entry carrying the most frequent genes and DNA. The sample table shows hundreds of thousands of distinct CDR3 sequences, and roughly three fifths are seen once. Roughly 12% of the sample comes from the top ten. Sequences were obtained from blood. The receptors were gathered from a girl aged 2-9 years with multiple sclerosis.

V usage is TRBV29-1 and J usage is TRBJ2-3; D perhaps matches TRBD1 (5 bases). Trimming shortened V by 2 bases and J by 0 bases, and 12 bases separated the two germline ends. This CDR3 comprises 15 residues. The germline gives CDR1 SQVTM, CDR2 ANQGSEA. The CDR3 region is CSVESQGTSTDTQYF. CDR3 in DNA: TGCAGCGTTGAAAGCCAGGGAACTAGCACAGATACGCAGTATTTT.

This sequence joins TRBV12-3 or TRBV12-4 and TRBJ2-3, with 7 bases matching TRBD1. The CDR3 totals 13 residues. Trimming removed 6 bases from V and 6 bases from J; junction bases left unmatched: 6. CDR3 loop: CASSFDREDTQYF. Written as DNA, the CDR3 is TGTGCCAGCAGCTTCGACAGGGAGGATACGCAGTATTTT.

V and J are TRBV20-1 and TRBJ1-4; D remains ambiguous. Germline CDR1 DFQATT, CDR2 SNEGSKA (reference sequence). The CDR3 has 13 amino acids. V gave up 3 bases and J gave up 0 bases, with 5 bases separating them. In nucleotides, the CDR3 is TGCAGTGCTAGCGAGCCAACTAATGAAAAACTGTTTTTT. Its protein is CSASEPTNEKLFF.

This clonotype was seen a few times. The chain recombines TRBV25-1 with TRBJ2-3; D remains ambiguous. Between the trimmed V and J ends, which lost 7 bases and 0 bases, there was a span of 5 bases. Germline V gene sequence: CDR1 MGHDK, CDR2 SYGVNS. This CDR3 region has 12 residues. CDR3 protein: CASTGSTDTQYF. As DNA, the CDR3 is TGTGCCAGCACAGGAAGCACAGATACGCAGTATTTT.

V and J are TRBV19 and TRBJ2-7; 11 nucleotides match TRBD1. The V segment lost 6 bases and the J segment 2 bases; nucleotides outside the gene matches: 6. The germline V gene has CDR1 LNHDA and CDR2 SQIVND (reference sequence). The CDR3 loop spans 15 amino acids. This chain's CDR3 is CASRRGQGATYEQYF. The CDR3 DNA sequence: TGTGCCAGTAGGCGAGGACAGGGGGCAACCTACGAGCAGTACTTC. Complete variable domain (other parts from reference TRBV19 and TRBJ2-7): DGGITQSPKYLFRKEGQNVTLSCEQNLNHDAMYWYRQDPGQGLRLIYYSQIVNDFQKGDIAEGYSVSREKKESFPLTVTSAQKNPTAFYLCASRRGQGATYEQYFGPGTRLTVT.

V and J are TRBV27 and TRBJ2-4; TRBD1 agrees at 7 bases. The end of the DNA fits TRBJ2-7 better, so the J call may be wrong. The CDR3 totals 15 residues. Per the germline V gene, CDR1 is MNHEY and CDR2 is SMNVEV (reference sequence). The CDR3 loop reads CASSLSQGITYEQYF. The DNA of the CDR3 is TGTGCCAGCAGTTTATCACAGGGGATTACCTACGAGCAGTACTTC.

V and J are TRBV6-1 and TRBJ2-1; 7 bases line up with TRBD1. Looked up from germline, CDR1 is MNHNS and CDR2 is SASEGT. There are 13 residues in the CDR3. V lost 8 bases to trimming and J lost 7 bases; unmatched junction nucleotides: 8. The DNA of the CDR3 is TGTGCCAGCCTCGGACAGGCGAGAAATGAGCAGTTCTTC. As protein: CASLGQARNEQFF.

V and J are TRBV5-1 and TRBJ2-4; D is ambiguous. Per the germline V gene, CDR1 is SGHRS and CDR2 is YFSETQ. Trimming took 1 base from V and 3 from J, leaving 5 bases between them. The CDR3 totals 13 residues. CDR3 amino acids: CASSLNSKNIQYF. In DNA, the CDR3 is TGCGCCAGCAGCTTGAACAGCAAAAACATTCAGTACTTC.

The rearrangement links TRBV7-2 to TRBJ1-1; D gene unclear. V gave up 1 base and J gave up 4 bases, with 10 bases separating them. Germline CDR1 reads SGHTA; CDR2 reads FQGNSA. This CDR3 is 14 amino acids long. The CDR3 loop reads CASSLGEGSTEAFF. DNA for the CDR3: TGTGCCAGCAGCTTAGGTGAAGGGTCCACTGAAGCTTTCTTT.

The table lists this clonotype with a few counts. The gene calls are TRBV7-2 and TRBJ2-1; the match to TRBD1 covers 8 bases. The CDR3 extends over 14 amino acids. Germline CDR1 SGHTA, CDR2 FQGNSA. J was trimmed by 7 bases and V by 3 bases; bases with no gene match: 5. The CDR3 sequence is CASSFGQGWNEQFF. The CDR3 DNA sequence: TGTGCCAGCAGCTTCGGACAGGGTTGGAATGAGCAGTTCTTC.

This clonotype was seen only a few times. V gene TRBV29-1 combines with J gene TRBJ2-3; 7 bases match TRBD1. CDR3 size: 16 residues. Germline lookup yields CDR1 SQVTM and CDR2 ANQGSEA. J was trimmed by 0 bases and V by 6 bases; bases with no gene match: 12. The CDR3 loop is CSVHGDSQTSTDTQYF. The DNA for the CDR3 is TGCAGCGTCCACGGGGACAGCCAAACTAGCACAGATACGCAGTATTTT.

V gene TRBV28 combines with J gene TRBJ1-2; TRBD1 aligns across 8 bases. The CDR3 runs to 15 residues. V was pared by 5 bases and J by 6 bases, with 11 bases of the junction left unmatched. CDR1 is MDHEN, CDR2 SYDVKM, per germline. This chain's CDR3 is CASSLRQGWMNGYTF. The CDR3 bases are TGTGCCAGCAGTCTAAGACAGGGGTGGATGAATGGCTACACCTTC.

V and J are TRBV6-6 and TRBJ2-1; D remains unclear. This CDR3 is 13 amino acids long. The germline gives CDR1 MNHNY, CDR2 SVGAGI (reference sequence). V was cut by 6 bases and J by 8 bases, with 14 bases left in between. The CDR3 nucleotides read TGTGCCAGCAGCACCACCTTACTCCATGAGCAGTTCTTC. Its protein is CASSTTLLHEQFF.

CDR3 protein: CASSLAPRSGDTQYF. Written as DNA, the CDR3 is TGTGCCAGCAGCTTAGCGCCTAGGTCGGGGGATACGCAGTATTTT. This chain uses TRBV7-2 with TRBJ2-3; D might be TRBD2 (5 bases). The CDR3 consists of 15 residues. The V gene's germline CDR1 is SGHTA and CDR2 FQGNSA. Trimming removed 0 bases from V and 6 bases from J, with 13 bases in between.

V and J are TRBV5-1 and TRBJ2-7; 9 bases align to TRBD2. This CDR3 is 15 amino acids long. The germline V gene encodes CDR1 SGHRS and CDR2 YFSETQ. The V and J ends lost 3 bases and 2 bases, in that order; junction bases with no gene match: 6. The CDR3 sequence: CASSSSSGITYEQYF. The CDR3 nucleotides are TGCGCCAGCAGCTCGTCTAGCGGGATAACCTACGAGCAGTACTTC.

The V and J genes are TRBV20-1 and TRBJ2-1; TRBD2 agrees at 12 bases. The CDR3 spans 12 residues. The germline V gene has CDR1 DFQATT and CDR2 SNEGSKA (reference sequence). The ends lost 8 bases at V and 15 bases at J; junction bases unmatched: 11. The chain's CDR3 is CSSRLTSGRTFF. The CDR3 coding sequence is TGCAGTTCCCGCCTGACTAGCGGGAGAACGTTCTTC.